This T cell receptor beta chain originates from a study of human T cells and chemical hapten exposure. Study-wide results and caveats: Those TCRs sitting above 1 in 1000 frequency stayed the same with DPC sensitization.

The time point is: healthy volunteer bleed at 2 weeks. Extraction yielded total RNA from whole blood (unfractionated). V gave up 0 bases and J gave up 8 bases; unmatched junction bases: 8. This CDR3 is 16 amino acids long. The germline V gene has CDR1 SGHDT and CDR2 YYEEEE. It was the library that attached unique molecular identifiers to individual cDNA molecules. The authors' processing: From around 20,000 to 690,000 TCRs were found per sample, with a median of about 96,000. Via MiXCR, TCRdb re-called the RACE reads, giving one row per CDR3 protein. V and J calls and clone size were set by TCRdb, not the authors. The table has some 46,000 distinct CDR3 sequences, about 3.9% seen once. For this clonotype: What it binds is not known.

The sample was whole blood. The chain employs TRBV5-6 and TRBJ2-3, with 11 bases fitting TRBD2. The TCR originated in a female donor in good health. Some clones in this sample may be carry-over from other donors' samples. CDR3 sequence reads: CASSLGLAGLIRTQYF. The CDR3 nucleotides are TGTGCCAGCAGCTTGGGACTAGCGGGGCTAATCCGTACGCAGTATTTT.